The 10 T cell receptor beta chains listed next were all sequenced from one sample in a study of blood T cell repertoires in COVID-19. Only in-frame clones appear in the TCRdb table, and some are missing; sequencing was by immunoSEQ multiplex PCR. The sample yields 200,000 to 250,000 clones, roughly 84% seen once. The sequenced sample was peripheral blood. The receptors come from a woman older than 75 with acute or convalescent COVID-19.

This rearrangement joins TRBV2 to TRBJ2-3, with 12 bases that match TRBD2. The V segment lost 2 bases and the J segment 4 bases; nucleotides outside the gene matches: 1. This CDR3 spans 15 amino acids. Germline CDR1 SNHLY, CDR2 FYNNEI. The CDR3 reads CASSELAGGADTQYF. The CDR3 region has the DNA TGTGCCAGCAGTGAACTAGCGGGGGGGGCAGATACGCAGTATTTT.

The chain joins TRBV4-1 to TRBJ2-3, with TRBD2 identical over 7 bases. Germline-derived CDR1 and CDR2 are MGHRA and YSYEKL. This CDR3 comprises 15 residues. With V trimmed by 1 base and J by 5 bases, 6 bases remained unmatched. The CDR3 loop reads CASSQGGTILDTQYF. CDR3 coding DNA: TGCGCCAGCAGCCAAGGAGGGACTATACTAGATACGCAGTATTTT.

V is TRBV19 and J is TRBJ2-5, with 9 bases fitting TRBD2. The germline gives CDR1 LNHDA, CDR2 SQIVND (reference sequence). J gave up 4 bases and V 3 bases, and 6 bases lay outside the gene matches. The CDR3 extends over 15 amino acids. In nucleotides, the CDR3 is TGTGCCAGTAGTATCCTGCGGGGGGGCGCAGAGACCCAGTACTTC. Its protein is CASSILRGGAETQYF.

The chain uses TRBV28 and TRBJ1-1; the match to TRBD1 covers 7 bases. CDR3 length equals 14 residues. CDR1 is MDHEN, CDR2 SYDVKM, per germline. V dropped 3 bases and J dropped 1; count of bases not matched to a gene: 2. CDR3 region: CASSLTGPNTEAFF. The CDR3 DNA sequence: TGTGCCAGCAGTTTGACAGGGCCGAACACTGAAGCTTTCTTT.

The CDR3 region is CASSISPARTEAFF. CDR3 coding DNA: TGTGCCAGTAGTATATCTCCAGCGCGGACTGAAGCTTTCTTT. The rearrangement joins TRBV19 to TRBJ1-1, with D hard to call. CDR1 and CDR2 from the germline V gene are LNHDA and SQIVND (reference sequence). V was clipped by 2 bases and J by 5 bases, with 12 bases between them. The CDR3 is made up of 14 amino acids. Looking up the rest from reference TRBV19 and TRBJ1-1 gives the full variable domain: DGGITQSPKYLFRKEGQNVTLSCEQNLNHDAMYWYRQDPGQGLRLIYYSQIVNDFQKGDIAEGYSVSREKKESFPLTVTSAQKNPTAFYLCASSISPARTEAFFGQGTRLTVV.

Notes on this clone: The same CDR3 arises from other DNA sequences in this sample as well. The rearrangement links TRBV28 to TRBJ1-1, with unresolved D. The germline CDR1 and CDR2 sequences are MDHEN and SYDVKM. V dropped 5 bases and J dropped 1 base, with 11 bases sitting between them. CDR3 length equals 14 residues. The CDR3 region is CASSPGGKNTEAFF. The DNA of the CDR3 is TGTGCCAGCAGTCCCGGAGGAAAGAACACTGAAGCTTTCTTT. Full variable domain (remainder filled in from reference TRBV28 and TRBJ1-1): DVKVTQSSRYLVKRTGEKVFLECVQDMDHENMFWYRQDPGLGLRLIYFSYDVKMKEKGDIPEGYSVSREKKERFSLILESASTNQTSMYLCASSPGGKNTEAFFGQGTRLTVV.

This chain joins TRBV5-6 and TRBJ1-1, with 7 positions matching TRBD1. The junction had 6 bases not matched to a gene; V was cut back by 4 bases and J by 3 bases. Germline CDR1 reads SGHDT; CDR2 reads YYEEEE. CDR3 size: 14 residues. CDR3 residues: CASSRNRGDTEAFF. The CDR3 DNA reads TGTGCCAGCAGCCGTAACAGGGGTGACACTGAAGCTTTCTTT.

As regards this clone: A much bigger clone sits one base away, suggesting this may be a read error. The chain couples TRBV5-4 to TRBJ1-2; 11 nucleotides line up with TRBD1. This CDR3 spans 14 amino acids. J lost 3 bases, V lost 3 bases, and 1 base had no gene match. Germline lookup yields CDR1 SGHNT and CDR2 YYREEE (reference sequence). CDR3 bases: TGTGCCAGCAGCTGGGACAGGGGGTACTATGGCTACACCTTC. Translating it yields CASSWDRGYYGYTF.

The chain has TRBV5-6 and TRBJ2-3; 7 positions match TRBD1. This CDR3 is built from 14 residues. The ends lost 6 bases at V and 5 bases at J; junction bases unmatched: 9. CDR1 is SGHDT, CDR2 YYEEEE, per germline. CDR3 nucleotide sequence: TGTGCCAGCATCCTGAACAGGGGAATAGATACGCAGTATTTT. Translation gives CASILNRGIDTQYF.

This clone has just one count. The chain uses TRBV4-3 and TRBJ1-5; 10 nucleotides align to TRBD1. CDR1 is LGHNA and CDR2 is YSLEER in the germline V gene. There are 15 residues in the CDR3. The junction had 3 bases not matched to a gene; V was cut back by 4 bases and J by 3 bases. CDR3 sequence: CASSRTGGINQPQHF. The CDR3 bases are TGCGCCAGCAGCCGGACAGGGGGTATCAATCAGCCCCAGCATTTT.